This T cell receptor beta chain was obtained from a study of cytomegalovirus exposure and HLA in healthy donors. Study background: Out of 398 genotyped donors, about 84% belonged to the Caucasian-associated ancestry cluster. General study results and limits: Productive rates of about 87% or about 30% were seen for most TCR beta V segments in an earlier analysis. At a 0.05 false discovery rate, a later analysis found approximately 17,000 TCR beta sequences to be associated with HLA alleles.

Comment on this clone: Its antigen is currently unknown.

This CDR3 comprises 15 residues. With 5 bases clipped from V and 7 bases from J, the junction kept 5 bases outside the gene matches. Germline CDR1 reads MNHEY; CDR2 reads SVGAGI. The PCR was carried out with 60 Vbeta primers and 13 Jbeta primers. The table came from immunoSEQ multiplex PCR; TCRdb's copy has only in-frame clones and leaves some out. The sample consists of around 250,000 clones, about nine tenths of them appearing once. V is TRBV6-5 and J is TRBJ1-6, with 10 bases lining up with TRBD1. Sequencing used PBMCs. The source is a girl aged 2 to 9 in good health and CMV-seronegative. The CDR3: CASSRDRGRNSPLHF. CDR3 DNA sequence: TGTGCCAGCAGTCGCGACAGGGGGCGGAATTCACCCCTCCACTTT.